Below, 10 T cell receptor beta chains from the same sample are listed, as sequenced in a study of blood T cell repertoires in COVID-19. Method: immunoSEQ multiplex PCR; TCRdb's copy keeps in-frame clones and lacks some. Of nearly 55,000 clones listed, around 80% were seen once; the top ten hold 15%. Sequenced input: peripheral blood. Source of these receptors: a human donor with active or convalescent COVID-19. The donor label of this sample is uncertain.

This chain joins TRBV29-1 and TRBJ2-7; 11 nucleotides match TRBD2. From germline, CDR1 is SQVTM and CDR2 ANQGSEA. Unmatched junction bases numbered 9, after V lost 2 bases and J lost 6 bases. This CDR3 region has 15 residues. The CDR3 region is CSVEKGGLAGFEQYF. As DNA, the CDR3 is TGCAGCGTTGAAAAAGGCGGACTAGCGGGTTTCGAGCAGTACTTC.

Regarding this clone: The same CDR3 arises from other DNA sequences in this sample as well. The CDR3 is CASSLRTGGRTEAFF. The CDR3 bases are TGCGCCAGCAGCCTTCGGACAGGGGGCAGGACTGAAGCTTTCTTT. V usage is TRBV5-1 and J usage is TRBJ1-1; 11 positions agree with TRBD1. Germline V gene lookup returns CDR1 SGHRS and CDR2 YFSETQ. The junction had 7 bases not matched to a gene; V was cut back by 4 bases and J by 5 bases. CDR3 length: 15 residues.

The rearrangement uses TRBV4-1 and TRBJ1-6; 10 nucleotides agree with TRBD1. V shed 3 bases, J shed 0 bases, and the junction held 14 bases outside the gene matches. Germline values: CDR1 MGHRA, CDR2 YSYEKL. The CDR3 spans 21 residues. CDR3 protein: CASSHFPGQGTTSSYNSPLHF. Here the CDR3 DNA reads TGCGCCAGCAGCCATTTCCCGGGACAGGGGACCACTAGCTCCTATAATTCACCCCTCCACTTT.

The chain employs TRBV25-1 and TRBJ1-6, with D possibly matching TRBD1 (6 bases). V was shortened by 7 bases and J by 14 bases, with 18 bases between the two germline ends. The CDR3 is 13 residues long. Germline CDR1 and CDR2: MGHDK and SYGVNS. The CDR3 loop is CASKGVGMETLHF. CDR3 bases: TGTGCCAGCAAGGGGGTAGGGATGGAAACCCTCCACTTT.

The chain has TRBV19 and TRBJ2-7; 7 bases match TRBD1. Germline V CDR1 and CDR2: LNHDA, SQIVND (reference sequence). CDR3 length: 15 amino acids. Trimming cost V 5 bases and J 6 bases; bases outside gene matches: 13. CDR3 region: CASSGSLGQIGEQYF. Written as DNA, the CDR3 is TGTGCCAGTAGTGGGTCCTTGGGACAGATCGGCGAGCAGTACTTC.

The chain has TRBV5-1 and TRBJ1-4; D is uncertain. This CDR3 spans 16 amino acids. Trimming took off 0 bases at V and 8 bases at J, with 17 bases between the two ends. CDR1 and CDR2 (germline): SGHRS, YFSETQ. The CDR3 spells CASSLAKQRGDEKLFF. For the CDR3, the DNA is TGCGCCAGCAGCTTGGCTAAACAGCGGGGAGACGAAAAACTGTTTTTT.

CDR3 coding DNA: TGTGCCAGCAGGCGAGGCAGGGAGGACTATGGCTACACCTTC. Its translation is CASRRGREDYGYTF. The rearrangement links TRBV5-6 to TRBJ1-2, with D tentatively TRBD1 (5 bases). The CDR3 consists of 14 residues. Trimming removed 5 bases at V and 3 bases at J, with 14 bases between. Germline-derived CDR1 and CDR2 are SGHDT and YYEEEE.

The chain is built from TRBV11-2 and TRBJ1-6; D not resolved. CDR3 length equals 14 residues. The germline CDR1 and CDR2 sequences are SGHAT and FQNNGV. V gave up 3 bases and J gave up 5 bases, with 8 bases separating them. The CDR3 is CASSFKQDNSPLHF. The CDR3, as DNA: TGTGCCAGCAGCTTTAAGCAGGATAATTCACCCCTCCACTTT.

The chain combines TRBV19 with TRBJ1-2; D perhaps matches TRBD1 (6 bases). CDR3 length: 14 amino acids. In germline, CDR1 is LNHDA, CDR2 SQIVND (reference sequence). V lost 5 bases to trimming and J lost 4 bases, with 14 bases between them. Here the CDR3 DNA reads TGTGCCAGTAGTCCAGGGGTCCCCCCCTATGGCTACACCTTC. This sequence encodes CASSPGVPPYGYTF.

J is TRBJ1-6 and V is TRBV24-1; no reliable D call. The length of the CDR3 is 14 residues. Trimming took 5 bases from V and 7 from J, leaving 11 bases between them. Germline loops: CDR1 KGHDR, CDR2 SFDVKD. This CDR3 is CATSAGSQNSPLHF. The CDR3 nucleotides read TGTGCCACCAGTGCGGGAAGTCAAAATTCACCCCTCCACTTT.